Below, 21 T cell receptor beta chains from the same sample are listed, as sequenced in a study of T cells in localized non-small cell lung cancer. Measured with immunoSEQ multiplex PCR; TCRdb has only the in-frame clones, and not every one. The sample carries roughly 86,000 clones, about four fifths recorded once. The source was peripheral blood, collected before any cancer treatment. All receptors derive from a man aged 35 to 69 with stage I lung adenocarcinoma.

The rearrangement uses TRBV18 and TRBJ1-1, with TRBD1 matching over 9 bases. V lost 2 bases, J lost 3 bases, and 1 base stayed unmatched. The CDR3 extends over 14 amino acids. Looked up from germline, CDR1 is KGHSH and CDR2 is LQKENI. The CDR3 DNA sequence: TGTGCCAGCTCACCAAGGACAGGGGACACTGAAGCTTTCTTT. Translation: CASSPRTGDTEAFF.

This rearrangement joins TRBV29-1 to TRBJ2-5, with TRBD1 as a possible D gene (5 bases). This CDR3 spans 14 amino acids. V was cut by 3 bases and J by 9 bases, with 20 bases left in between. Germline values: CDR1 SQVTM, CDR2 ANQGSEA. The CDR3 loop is CSVEIRGPSMAQYF. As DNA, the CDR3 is TGCAGCGTTGAGATAAGGGGCCCCAGTATGGCCCAGTACTTC. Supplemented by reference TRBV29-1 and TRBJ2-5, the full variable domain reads SAVISQKPSRDICQRGTSLTIQCQVDSQVTMMFWYRQQPGQSLTLIATANQGSEATYESGFVIDKFPISRPNLTFSTLTVSNMSPEDSSIYLCSVEIRGPSMAQYFGPGTRLLVL.

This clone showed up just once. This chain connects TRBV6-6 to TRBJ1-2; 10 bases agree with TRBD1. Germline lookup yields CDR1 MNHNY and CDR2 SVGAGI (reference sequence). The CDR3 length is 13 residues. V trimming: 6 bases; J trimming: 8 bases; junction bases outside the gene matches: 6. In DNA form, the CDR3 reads TGTGCCAGCAGGGGACAGGGGCCAGGGGGCTACACCTTC. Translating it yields CASRGQGPGGYTF.

The CDR3 protein is CASSLLAGGGNGEQFF. CDR3 DNA sequence: TGTGCCAGCAGTTTACTGGCGGGAGGCGGGAACGGTGAGCAGTTCTTC. This sequence joins TRBV28 and TRBJ2-1; 8 nucleotides line up with TRBD2. Trimming removed 2 bases from V and 9 bases from J; junction bases left unmatched: 12. This CDR3 has 16 residues. Germline CDR1 is MDHEN and CDR2 is SYDVKM.

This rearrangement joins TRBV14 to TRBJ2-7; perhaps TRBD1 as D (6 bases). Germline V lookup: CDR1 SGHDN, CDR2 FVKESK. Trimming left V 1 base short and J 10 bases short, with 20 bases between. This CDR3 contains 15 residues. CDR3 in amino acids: CASSQGDIGAYGQYF. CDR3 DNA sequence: TGTGCCAGCAGCCAAGGGGACATTGGGGCCTACGGACAGTACTTC.

The CDR3 loop reads CASRQLLQETQYF. The CDR3 region has the DNA TGTGCCAGCCGACAGCTACTCCAAGAGACCCAGTACTTC. V gene TRBV18 combines with J gene TRBJ2-5, with a weak D call TRBD1 (5 bases). The CDR3 is 13 amino acids. Germline-derived CDR1 and CDR2 are KGHSH and LQKENI. Trimming took 8 bases from V and 1 from J, leaving 11 bases between them.

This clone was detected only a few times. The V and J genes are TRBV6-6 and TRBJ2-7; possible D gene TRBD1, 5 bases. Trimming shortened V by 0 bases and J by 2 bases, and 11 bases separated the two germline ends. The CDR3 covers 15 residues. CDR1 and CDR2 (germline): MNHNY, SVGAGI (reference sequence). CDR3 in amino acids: CASSYSSRAAYEQYF. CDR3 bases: TGTGCCAGCAGTTACTCGAGCAGGGCTGCCTACGAGCAGTACTTC.

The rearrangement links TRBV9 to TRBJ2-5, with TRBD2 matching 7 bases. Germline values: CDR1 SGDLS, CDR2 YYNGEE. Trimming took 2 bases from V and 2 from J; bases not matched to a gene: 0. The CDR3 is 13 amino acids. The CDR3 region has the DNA TGTGCCAGCAGCGTGCGGGGGCAAGAGACCCAGTACTTC. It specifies CASSVRGQETQYF.

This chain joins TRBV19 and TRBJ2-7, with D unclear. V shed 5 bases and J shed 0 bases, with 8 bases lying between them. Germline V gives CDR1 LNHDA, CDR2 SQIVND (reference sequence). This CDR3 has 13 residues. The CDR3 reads CASSLAVSYEQYF. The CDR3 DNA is TGTGCCAGTAGTCTGGCAGTCTCCTACGAGCAGTACTTC.

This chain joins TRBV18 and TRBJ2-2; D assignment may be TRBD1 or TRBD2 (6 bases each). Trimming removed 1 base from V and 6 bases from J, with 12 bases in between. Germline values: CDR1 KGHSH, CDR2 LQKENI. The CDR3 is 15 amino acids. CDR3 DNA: TGTGCCAGCTCACCACGTGCAGGGGAGGCCGGGGAGCTGTTTTTT. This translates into CASSPRAGEAGELFF.

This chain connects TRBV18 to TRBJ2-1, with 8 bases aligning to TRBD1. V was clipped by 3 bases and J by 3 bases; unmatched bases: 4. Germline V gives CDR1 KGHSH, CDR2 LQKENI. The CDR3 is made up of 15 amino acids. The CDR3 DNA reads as TGTGCCAGCTCACCTAACAGGGGGGACTACAATGAGCAGTTCTTC. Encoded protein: CASSPNRGDYNEQFF.

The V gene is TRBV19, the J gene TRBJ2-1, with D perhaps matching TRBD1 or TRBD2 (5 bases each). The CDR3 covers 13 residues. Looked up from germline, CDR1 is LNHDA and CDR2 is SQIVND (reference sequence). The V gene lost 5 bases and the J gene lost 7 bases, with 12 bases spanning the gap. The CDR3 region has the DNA TGTGCCAGTAGTCTGGGGGTCGGTAATGAGCAGTTCTTC. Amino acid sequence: CASSLGVGNEQFF.

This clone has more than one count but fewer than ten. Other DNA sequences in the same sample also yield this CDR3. Written as DNA, the CDR3 is TGTGCCTGGAGCCCGGACAGGGATTCACCCCTCCACTTT. Translation: CAWSPDRDSPLHF. The gene calls are TRBV30 and TRBJ1-6, with 8 positions matching TRBD1. Germline CDR1 GTSNPN, CDR2 SVGIG (reference sequence). The J segment lost 8 bases and the V segment lost 3 bases, leaving 3 bases of the junction unmatched. The CDR3 covers 13 residues.

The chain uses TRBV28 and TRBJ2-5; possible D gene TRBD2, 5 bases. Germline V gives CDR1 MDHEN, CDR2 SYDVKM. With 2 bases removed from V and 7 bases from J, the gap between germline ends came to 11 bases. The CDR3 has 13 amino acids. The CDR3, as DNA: TGTGCCAGCAGTTTAGCCCATGAGGGGACCCAGTACTTC. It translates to CASSLAHEGTQYF.

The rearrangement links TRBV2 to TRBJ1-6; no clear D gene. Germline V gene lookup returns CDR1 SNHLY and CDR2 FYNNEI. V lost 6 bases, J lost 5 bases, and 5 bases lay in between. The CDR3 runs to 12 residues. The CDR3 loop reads CASRANNSPLHF. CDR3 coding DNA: TGTGCCAGCAGAGCCAATAATTCACCCCTCCACTTT.

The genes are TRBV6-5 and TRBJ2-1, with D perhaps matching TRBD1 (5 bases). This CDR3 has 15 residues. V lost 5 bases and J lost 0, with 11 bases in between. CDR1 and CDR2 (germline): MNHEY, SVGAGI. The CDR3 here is CASSPWTSSYNEQFF. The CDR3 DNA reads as TGTGCCAGCAGTCCGTGGACAAGCTCCTACAATGAGCAGTTCTTC.

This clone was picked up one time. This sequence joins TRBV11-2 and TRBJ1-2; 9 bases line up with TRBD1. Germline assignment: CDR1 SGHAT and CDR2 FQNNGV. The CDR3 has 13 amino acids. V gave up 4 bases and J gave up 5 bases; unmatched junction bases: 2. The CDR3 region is CASSWTGVYGYTF. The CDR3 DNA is TGTGCCAGCAGCTGGACAGGGGTATATGGCTACACCTTC.

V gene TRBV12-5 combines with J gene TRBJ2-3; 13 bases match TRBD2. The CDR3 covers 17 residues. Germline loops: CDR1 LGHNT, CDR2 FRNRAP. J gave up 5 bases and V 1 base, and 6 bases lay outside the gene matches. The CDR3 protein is CASGLDRLAGGQDTQYF. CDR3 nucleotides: TGTGCTAGTGGTTTGGACCGACTAGCGGGGGGTCAAGATACGCAGTATTTT.

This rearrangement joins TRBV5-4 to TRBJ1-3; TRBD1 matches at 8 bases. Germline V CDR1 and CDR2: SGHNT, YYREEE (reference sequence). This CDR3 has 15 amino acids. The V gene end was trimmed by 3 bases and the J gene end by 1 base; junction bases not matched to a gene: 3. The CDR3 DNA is TGTGCCAGCAGCTCAAGGACAGGGTCTGGAAACACCATATATTTT. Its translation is CASSSRTGSGNTIYF.

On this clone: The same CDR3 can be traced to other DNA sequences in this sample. In nucleotides, the CDR3 is TGTGCCAGCAGGGGACAGGGTGGTGGCACAGATACGCAGTATTTT. Protein sequence: CASRGQGGGTDTQYF. The chain joins TRBV28 to TRBJ2-3; the match to TRBD1 covers 9 bases. This CDR3 contains 15 residues. V lost 6 bases, J lost 1 base, and 5 bases stayed unmatched. Germline V CDR1 and CDR2: MDHEN, SYDVKM.

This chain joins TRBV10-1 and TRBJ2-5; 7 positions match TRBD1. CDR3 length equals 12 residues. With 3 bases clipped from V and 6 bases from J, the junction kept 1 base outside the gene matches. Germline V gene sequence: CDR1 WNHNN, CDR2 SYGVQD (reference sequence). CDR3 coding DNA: TGCGCCAGCAGTGAAGGGGGCAAGACCCAGTACTTC. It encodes CASSEGGKTQYF.